A single sample is the source of the 22 T cell receptor beta chains below, sequenced in a study of breast tumors, draining lymph nodes, adjacent tissues. TCRdb analysed the multiplex PCR reads with MiXCR anew, one entry per CDR3 protein. The data hold approximately 21,000 distinct CDR3 sequences, with 41% observed a single time. Sequencing was done on a sample of breast tumor tissue. These receptors came from a female donor with breast cancer. Some clones in this sample may be carry-over from other donors' samples.

V usage is TRBV24-1 and J usage is TRBJ2-3; perhaps TRBD2 as D (5 bases). This CDR3 region has 12 residues. The V end was cut by 5 bases, the J end by 4 bases, with 6 bases between. Germline-derived CDR1 and CDR2 are KGHDR and SFDVKD. The CDR3: CATSVGADTQYF. The CDR3 DNA follows: TGTGCCACCAGTGTCGGGGCAGATACGCAGTATTTT.

This clonotype is medium-sized in the sample. J is TRBJ2-5 and V is TRBV5-1, with 8 bases fitting TRBD1. J was trimmed by 1 base and V by 4 bases; bases with no gene match: 9. This CDR3 is 16 amino acids long. Per germline, CDR1 SGHRS and CDR2 YFSETQ. In DNA form, the CDR3 reads TGCGCCAGCAGCCCCGGACAGGGACGGGGCCAAGAGACCCAGTACTTC. Encoded protein: CASSPGQGRGQETQYF.

Many counts were recorded for this clonotype. The chain uses TRBV2 and TRBJ2-2; D perhaps matches TRBD1 (7 bases). The CDR3 extends over 14 amino acids. The germline V and J ends were trimmed by 9 bases and 6 bases, with 17 bases remaining between them. Germline CDR1 and CDR2: SNHLY and FYNNEI. The CDR3 sequence: CARGTARGAGELFF. DNA for the CDR3: TGTGCCAGAGGGACGGCCAGGGGGGCCGGGGAGCTGTTTTTT.

This clonotype was counted many times. The chain links TRBV7-2 to TRBJ1-2; a possible D gene is TRBD1 (5 bases). The V end lost 1 base, the J end lost 3 bases, and 12 bases lay between the germline ends. The CDR3 extends over 15 amino acids. Germline CDR1 reads SGHTA; CDR2 reads FQGNSA. The DNA of the CDR3 is TGTGCCAGCAGCTTAGGGGGCGTCCAATACTATGGCTACACCTTC. As protein: CASSLGGVQYYGYTF.

The V and J genes are TRBV24-1 and TRBJ1-2; D remains ambiguous. In germline, CDR1 is KGHDR, CDR2 SFDVKD. V was trimmed by 5 bases and J by 6 bases, leaving 12 bases between them. The CDR3 consists of 13 residues. CDR3 in DNA: TGTGCCACCAGTGCAGGAGGCTCAAATGGCTACACCTTC. Its translation is CATSAGGSNGYTF.

This clonotype was detected many times. The chain employs TRBV4-1 and TRBJ2-3; D possibly corresponds to TRBD2 (7 bases). Per the germline V gene, CDR1 is MGHRA and CDR2 is YSYEKL. This CDR3 is 17 amino acids long. V dropped 1 base and J dropped 4 bases, with 18 bases sitting between them. In DNA form, the CDR3 reads TGCGCCAGCAGCCAAGTCTTGGCGGGGGCAGGGGCAGATACGCAGTATTTT. The encoded protein is CASSQVLAGAGADTQYF.

V usage is TRBV6-1 and J usage is TRBJ1-3; 9 nucleotides align to TRBD1. V lost 7 bases and J lost 7; bases outside the gene matches: 11. This CDR3 is 15 amino acids long. Germline lookup yields CDR1 MNHNS and CDR2 SASEGT. The CDR3 region is CASKPFGQGPNTIYF. CDR3 in DNA: TGTGCCAGCAAGCCCTTTGGACAGGGGCCGAACACCATATATTTT.

This clonotype was found many times. The rearrangement uses TRBV9 and TRBJ2-7; D is perhaps TRBD1 (6 bases). The V gene's germline CDR1 is SGDLS and CDR2 YYNGEE. This CDR3 region has 14 residues. The V and J ends lost 3 bases and 3 bases respectively, with 13 bases between them. The CDR3 DNA reads TGTGCCAGCAGCGCCGGGGACACCTACTACGAGCAGTACTTC. This sequence encodes CASSAGDTYYEQYF.

This clonotype occurred a few times. The chain couples TRBV7-9 to TRBJ1-4; D remains unclear. Trimming removed 10 bases at V and 7 bases at J, with 16 bases between. CDR1 is SEHNR and CDR2 is FQNEAQ in the germline V gene (reference sequence). There are 13 residues in the CDR3. For the CDR3, the DNA is TGTGCCACCAAAGACCCCCGGGGTGAAAAACTGTTTTTT. Protein sequence: CATKDPRGEKLFF.

There are many counts of this clonotype. This chain links TRBV7-9 with TRBJ2-3; the D is unclear. V was cut by 1 base and J by 4 bases, with 3 bases left in between. In germline, CDR1 is SEHNR, CDR2 FQNEAQ (reference sequence). The CDR3 totals 12 residues. This CDR3 reads CASSLGADTQYF. CDR3 DNA: TGTGCCAGCAGCTTAGGGGCAGATACGCAGTATTTT.

This clonotype was seen more than once but under ten times. This rearrangement joins TRBV5-4 to TRBJ2-2; the D is unclear. The CDR3 has 13 amino acids. CDR1 and CDR2 (germline): SGHNT, YYREEE (reference sequence). Trimming took off 1 base at V and 6 bases at J, with 7 bases between the two ends. The CDR3 DNA follows: TGTGCCAGCAGCTTGTCTGGCCCCGGGGAGCTGTTTTTT. Translated, it gives CASSLSGPGELFF.

In its sample, this clonotype was seen many times. V and J are TRBV7-9 and TRBJ1-4, with D possibly being TRBD1 (6 bases). Trimming removed 1 base at V and 5 bases at J, with 11 bases between. Germline CDR1 reads SEHNR; CDR2 reads FQNEAQ (reference sequence). This CDR3 is 15 amino acids long. This CDR3 reads CASSLVRGQNEKLFF. CDR3 nucleotides: TGTGCCAGCAGCTTAGTGCGGGGGCAAAATGAAAAACTGTTTTTT.

J is TRBJ2-1 and V is TRBV29-1; no reliable D call. The germline V and J ends were trimmed by 3 bases and 7 bases, with 10 bases remaining between them. This CDR3 contains 12 residues. Germline values: CDR1 SQVTM, CDR2 ANQGSEA. The CDR3 nucleotides are TGCAGCGTTGATCTCGGGTGGAATGAGCAGTTCTTC. It is translated as CSVDLGWNEQFF.

The chain is built from TRBV5-1 and TRBJ2-6; D is unclear. With 0 bases removed from V and 0 bases from J, the gap between germline ends came to 7 bases. Germline-derived CDR1 and CDR2 are SGHRS and YFSETQ. CDR3 size: 16 residues. CDR3 DNA sequence: TGCGCCAGCAGCTTGGGACCGAACTCTGGGGCCAACGTCCTGACTTTC. Its protein is CASSLGPNSGANVLTF.

By frequency in the sample, this clonotype is medium-sized. In DNA, the CDR3 is TGTGCCAGCAGCCCTCGAACCCTGGGCGAGCAGTACTTC. Protein sequence: CASSPRTLGEQYF. This chain links TRBV7-2 with TRBJ2-7; no clear D. The V end lost 5 bases, the J end lost 6 bases, and 14 bases lay between the germline ends. CDR1 and CDR2 (germline): SGHTA, FQGNSA. The CDR3 sequence is 13 residues long.

V is TRBV6-4 and J is TRBJ2-1, with D uncertain. Germline V gene lookup returns CDR1 MRHNA and CDR2 SNTAGT. Trimming took 5 bases from V and 3 from J, leaving 11 bases between them. This CDR3 comprises 14 residues. The chain's CDR3 is CASSYGGNYNEQFF. The DNA of the CDR3 is TGTGCCAGCAGTTACGGCGGCAACTACAATGAGCAGTTCTTC.

At least ten counts were recorded for this clonotype. The rearrangement uses TRBV10-3 and TRBJ2-2; D ambiguous. CDR3 size: 16 residues. V shed 0 bases and J shed 3 bases, with 11 bases lying between them. The germline V gene encodes CDR1 ENHRY and CDR2 SYGVKD. The CDR3 loop reads CAISESKGSYTGELFF. CDR3 DNA sequence: TGTGCCATCAGTGAGTCAAAGGGAAGTTACACCGGGGAGCTGTTTTTT.

This clonotype was seen only a few times. One base away lies a much larger clone, so this may be a sequencing read error. The V and J genes are TRBV5-6 and TRBJ1-2; unclear D gene. V was clipped by 4 bases and J by 0 bases, with 10 bases between them. The germline V gene has CDR1 SGHDT and CDR2 YYEEEE. The CDR3 consists of 14 residues. This chain's CDR3 is CASSLGSSNYGYTF. As DNA, the CDR3 is TGTGCCAGCAGCCTAGGAAGTTCTAACTATGGCTACACCTTC.

The gene calls are TRBV12-3 or TRBV12-4 and TRBJ1-3; 7 nucleotides agree with TRBD1. Trimming took 3 bases from V and 7 from J; bases not matched to a gene: 6. CDR3 size: 14 residues. The CDR3 region is CASSFQGGWNTIYF. The CDR3 DNA sequence: TGTGCCAGCAGTTTCCAGGGGGGTTGGAACACCATATATTTT.

The DNA for the CDR3 is TGTGCCAGCAGTTCAACTAGCGGGGGCTACGAGCAGTACTTC. It is translated as CASSSTSGGYEQYF. This chain uses TRBV12-3 or TRBV12-4 with TRBJ2-7, with 11 nucleotides matching TRBD2. The CDR3 extends over 14 amino acids. Trimming at V came to 4 bases and at J to 3 bases, leaving 2 bases not matched to a gene.

The chain employs TRBV20-1 and TRBJ1-4; D gene unclear. This CDR3 is 14 amino acids long. V was pared by 7 bases and J by 3 bases, with 15 bases between. CDR1 DFQATT and CDR2 SNEGSKA come from the germline V gene (reference sequence). CDR3 sequence: CSVLDGGSNEKLFF. Written as DNA, the CDR3 is TGCAGTGTTTTGGACGGCGGTTCTAATGAAAAACTGTTTTTT.

A note on this clonotype: At one end, the junction sequence differs from germline, possibly due to a read error. The chain recombines TRBV9 with TRBJ2-7; D remains unclear. CDR3 length: 13 amino acids. The germline V gene encodes CDR1 SGDLS and CDR2 YYNGEE. CDR3 DNA sequence: TGCGCCAGCAGATTCCCCTCTGGCGACGACCAGCTCTTC. Amino acid sequence: CASRFPSGDDQLF.